This T cell receptor beta chain was documented in a study of a mutant IDH1 vaccine in newly diagnosed glioma. This clone was seen only once. The CDR3 consists of 15 residues. Between the trimmed V and J ends, which lost 0 bases and 1 base, there was a span of 6 bases. In germline, CDR1 is LGHNT, CDR2 FRNRAP. The assay was immunoSEQ multiplex PCR, and TCRdb's table has in-frame clones only and misses some. The table records around 53,000 clones, about nine tenths of them present only once. The sample's time point: baseline, week 1 (first vaccination visit). The treatment was: pre-vaccination baseline after standard-of-care therapy.

Sequencing used PBMCs, obtained from a glioma patient treated with radiotherapy, temozolomide or both. The rearrangement links TRBV12-5 to TRBJ2-2; no firm D call. The sequence came from a man aged 40-49 years with glioma. The CDR3 bases are TGTGCTAGTGGTTTGGTCTGGGGGAACACCGGGGAGCTGTTTTTT. Its protein product is CASGLVWGNTGELFF.